The 4 T cell receptor beta chains given below trace back to one sample, sequenced in a study of blood T cells in healthy people across ages. It was with a sample-barcoded 5' primer and a J-beta primer mix that a second PCR of about 6 to 12 cycles was run. Each CDR3 protein is one row after TCRdb ran MiXCR on the 5' RACE reads. The table shows 700,000 to 850,000 distinct CDR3 sequences, with approximately 35% occurring only once. Sequencing used blood. These receptors all come from a man aged 18 to 30 in good health.

In regard to this clonotype: This clone may be a read error of a much larger clone one base away. The chain is built from TRBV20-1 and TRBJ2-1; 13 nucleotides match TRBD2. The CDR3 contains 14 residues. From germline, CDR1 is DFQATT and CDR2 SNEGSKA (reference sequence). Trimming took 5 bases from V and 6 from J; bases not matched to a gene: 4. CDR3 nucleotides: TGCAGTGCTCTGAGACTAGCGGGGGGCAATGAGCAGTTCTTC. Translated: CSALRLAGGNEQFF.

This clonotype occurred many times. The chain combines TRBV29-1 with TRBJ2-3; D assignment may be TRBD1 or TRBD2 (5 bases each). Germline V CDR1 and CDR2: SQVTM, ANQGSEA. V lost 8 bases to trimming and J lost 0 bases, with 33 bases between them. The CDR3 covers 20 residues. The CDR3 DNA reads TGCAGCTCAACGGCGGGCGCAGGGATCGTAGATCAACATAGCACAGATACGCAGTATTTT. Encoded protein: CSSTAGAGIVDQHSTDTQYF.

V gene TRBV29-1 combines with J gene TRBJ2-7; D gene ambiguous. The DNA end is a closer match to TRBJ2-4, so the J assignment may be wrong. Germline V CDR1 and CDR2: SQVTM, ANQGSEA. This CDR3 spans 13 amino acids. The CDR3 here is CSVPGPQRNIQYF. The CDR3 bases are TGCAGCGTCCCCGGGCCCCAAAGGAACATTCAGTACTTC.

This clonotype was observed a few times. The V and J genes are TRBV12-3 or TRBV12-4 and TRBJ2-3; D is undetermined. The V gene lost 1 base and the J gene lost 6 bases, with 11 bases spanning the gap. CDR3 size: 14 residues. CDR3 amino acids: CASSLGVQSDTQYF. In DNA, the CDR3 is TGTGCCAGCAGTTTAGGGGTTCAATCGGATACGCAGTATTTT.